Following are 11 T cell receptor beta chains from one sample sequenced in a study of regulatory T cells in long-lasting Graves disease. Time point defined: newly diagnosed GD, antithyroid drugs for less than 3 months. After RNA was extracted from PBMCs, the TCR library was made from it. Arm-PCR of CDR3 regions and iRepertoire HTBI primers were used to build TCR beta libraries. TCRdb redid the calling of the multiplex PCR reads with MiXCR, one entry per CDR3 protein. The table has approximately 460,000 distinct CDR3 sequences, roughly 15% seen once. In addition, the sample was reused for a study of T cells in Graves' hyperthyroidism and ophthalmopathy.

Material: peripheral blood mononuclear cells (PBMCs), obtained at new diagnosis, from a patient treated with antithyroid drugs. The receptors derive from a woman aged 30 to 39 with Graves disease.

This chain uses TRBV7-9 with TRBJ2-3, with 13 positions matching TRBD2. The V and J ends lost 4 bases and 0 bases, in that order; junction bases with no gene match: 4. CDR3 length equals 17 residues. Germline CDR1 and CDR2: SEHNR and FQNEAQ (reference sequence). CDR3 bases: TGTGCCAGCAGCTCAGGGACTAGCGGGACTAGCACAGATACGCAGTATTTT. This codes for CASSSGTSGTSTDTQYF.

Remarks on this clonotype: A far larger clone is off by one base, so a read error is likely. The gene calls are TRBV11-2 and TRBJ1-2; D possibly corresponds to TRBD1 (5 bases). Germline V gene lookup returns CDR1 SGHAT and CDR2 FQNNGV. The CDR3 loop spans 14 amino acids. CDR3 region: CASSLDNHNYGCTF. In nucleotides, the CDR3 is TGTGCCAGCAGTTTGGACAACCATAACTATGGCTGCACCTTC. Filled out from reference TRBV11-2 and TRBJ1-2, the complete variable domain reads EAGVAQSPRYKIIEKRQSVAFWCNPISGHATLYWYQQILGQGPKLLIQFQNNGVVDDSQLPKDRFSAERLKGVDSTLKIQPAKLEDSAVYLCASSLDNHNYGCTFGSGTRLTVV.

This clonotype was picked up a small number of times. The chain carries TRBV20-1 and TRBJ2-1, with 11 bases fitting TRBD2. The CDR3 is made up of 14 amino acids. Germline trimming cut 3 bases from V and 8 bases from J; bases unmatched to any gene: 6. Per germline, CDR1 DFQATT and CDR2 SNEGSKA (reference sequence). DNA of the CDR3: TGCAGTGCTAGGTCTAGCGGGAGGTTAGATGAGCAGTTCTTC. As protein: CSARSSGRLDEQFF.

As concerns this clonotype: One base away lies a much larger clone, so this may be a sequencing read error. The chain uses TRBV2 and TRBJ2-5; maybe TRBD2 (5 bases). Germline lookup yields CDR1 SNHLY and CDR2 FYNNEI. The CDR3 consists of 15 residues. The DNA of the CDR3 is TGTGCCAGCAGTAAAGCGGAGGACTCCCAAGAGACCCAGTACTTC. It yields the protein CASSKAEDSQETQYF.

This clonotype was found many times. The V and J genes are TRBV20-1 and TRBJ2-5; D may be TRBD1 (6 bases). The germline V gene encodes CDR1 DFQATT and CDR2 SNEGSKA (reference sequence). Trimming shortened V by 1 base and J by 7 bases, and 28 bases separated the two germline ends. The CDR3 loop spans 18 amino acids. CDR3 coding DNA: TGCAGTGCTAGAGGGCCAAAACTCGCCGACTGGACAGACGGGACCCAGTACTTC. Translating it yields CSARGPKLADWTDGTQYF.

This clonotype was picked up many times. The rearrangement joins TRBV11-2 to TRBJ2-5, with no clear D. From germline, CDR1 is SGHAT and CDR2 FQNNGV. Trimming removed 8 bases at V and 1 base at J, with 11 bases between. This CDR3 comprises 13 residues. The CDR3 here is CASGSWSQETQYF. CDR3 coding DNA: TGTGCCAGCGGATCATGGTCCCAAGAGACCCAGTACTTC.

This clonotype has ten or more counts. The V and J genes are TRBV18 and TRBJ2-7; D not resolved. V lost 6 bases and J 2 bases, leaving 5 bases between the germline ends. This CDR3 contains 11 residues. Germline CDR1 is KGHSH and CDR2 is LQKENI. CDR3 nucleotides: TGTGCCAGCTCGGTCACCTACGAGCAGTACTTC. Protein sequence: CASSVTYEQYF.

This clonotype was recorded many times. The V call is TRBV24-1, the J call TRBJ2-5; maybe TRBD2 (6 bases). This CDR3 comprises 14 residues. V lost 5 bases to trimming and J lost 3 bases, with 12 bases between them. Germline-derived CDR1 and CDR2 are KGHDR and SFDVKD. This CDR3 reads CATSGVAAKETQYF. CDR3 DNA: TGTGCCACCAGTGGGGTAGCGGCAAAAGAGACCCAGTACTTC.

In this sample, this clonotype turned up many times. The rearrangement joins TRBV12-3 or TRBV12-4 to TRBJ2-3; 11 nucleotides agree with TRBD1. The junction had 6 bases not matched to a gene; V was cut back by 6 bases and J by 4 bases. The CDR3 sequence is 15 residues long. In nucleotides, the CDR3 is TGTGCCAGCAGCGGACAGGGGGCTTTCTCAGATACGCAGTATTTT. Translated: CASSGQGAFSDTQYF.

This chain joins TRBV10-2 and TRBJ1-5, with D tentatively TRBD1 (5 bases). CDR1 is WSHSY, CDR2 SAAADI, per germline. This CDR3 region has 14 residues. V lost 8 bases to trimming and J lost 2 bases, with 13 bases between them. CDR3 sequence (DNA): TGCGCCAGCCGGAGGGTGGGGGGCAATCAGCCCCAGCATTTT. Its translation: CASRRVGGNQPQHF.

This clonotype showed up many times. The rearrangement uses TRBV20-1 and TRBJ1-1, with D perhaps matching TRBD1 (6 bases). The CDR3 extends over 16 amino acids. CDR1 and CDR2 (germline): DFQATT, SNEGSKA (reference sequence). V was clipped by 0 bases and J by 1 base, with 15 bases between them. DNA of the CDR3: TGCAGTGCTAGAGATCCCAGGGGCAGTTGGAACACTGAAGCTTTCTTT. It encodes CSARDPRGSWNTEAFF.